This record concerns one T cell receptor beta chain sequence. Its target is not known. This record comes from a study of CD8 T cells in ankylosing spondylitis. Study observations and caveats: Relatively rare in peripheral blood, disease-linked clones were also CD8+. Within ankylosing spondylitis blood, a TCR beta motif made up of roughly eight highly homologous variants appeared to be characteristic.

Quantitative 5'-RACE with molecular barcodes produced the TCR beta libraries. TCRdb analysed the 5' RACE reads with MiXCR anew, one entry per CDR3 protein. The sample lists roughly 180,000 distinct CDR3 sequences, 10% to 15% occurring once. V was pared by 3 bases and J by 4 bases, with 13 bases between. CDR3 length: 13 amino acids. The germline gives CDR1 DFQATT, CDR2 SNEGSKA (reference sequence). J is TRBJ2-7 and V is TRBV20-1, with D maybe TRBD1 (6 bases). This receptor was taken from a female donor with ankylosing spondylitis or in good health (not recorded which). Sequencing was performed on blood, either unsorted or a sorted T cell fraction (not recorded which). CDR3 sequence: CSARDRLLYEQYF. The CDR3 DNA follows: TGCAGTGCTAGGGACAGACTACTATACGAGCAGTACTTC.